Below, 21 T cell receptor beta chains from the same sample are listed, as sequenced in a study of Ad26.COV2.S vaccination and SARS-CoV-2 variants. Treatment specified: around 19 received Ad26.COV2.S at low or high dose, single or two shots; about 5 received placebo; per-sample allocation not given. Following the first vaccine or placebo injection, samples were taken on day 63. The data were produced by immunoSEQ multiplex PCR, yet TCRdb's version contains in-frame clones alone and is incomplete. The table records about 680,000 clones, about 89% of them present only once. This specimen was peripheral blood, taken in a trial of Ad26.COV2.S vaccine versus placebo. These receptors all stem from a person between 18 and 65 years old who received the Ad26.COV2.S COVID-19 vaccine or a placebo.

The rearrangement uses TRBV6-4 and TRBJ1-2; D is possibly TRBD1 (6 bases). The V gene's germline CDR1 is MRHNA and CDR2 SNTAGT. This CDR3 spans 14 amino acids. V was clipped by 6 bases and J by 0 bases, with 11 bases between them. CDR3 loop: CASRSDRTNYGYTF. In nucleotides, the CDR3 is TGTGCCAGCAGAAGCGACAGGACTAACTATGGCTACACCTTC.

The rearrangement joins TRBV7-2 to TRBJ2-5, with 7 bases matching TRBD1. The CDR3 contains 16 residues. V was pared by 2 bases and J by 4 bases, with 10 bases of the junction left unmatched. CDR1 is SGHTA and CDR2 is FQGNSA in the germline V gene. This CDR3 reads CASSLRDSGLGETQYF. The CDR3 DNA reads TGTGCCAGCAGCTTAAGGGACAGCGGCTTGGGAGAGACCCAGTACTTC.

The CDR3 protein is CASSLANIYEQYF. DNA of the CDR3: TGTGCCAGCAGCTTGGCTAACATTTACGAGCAGTACTTC. This rearrangement joins TRBV11-2 to TRBJ2-7; D is ambiguous. In germline, CDR1 is SGHAT, CDR2 FQNNGV. The CDR3 has 13 residues. V was shortened by 3 bases and J by 4 bases, with 10 bases between the two germline ends. The variable domain in full, with the rest retrieved from reference TRBV11-2 and TRBJ2-7, is EAGVAQSPRYKIIEKRQSVAFWCNPISGHATLYWYQQILGQGPKLLIQFQNNGVVDDSQLPKDRFSAERLKGVDSTLKIQPAKLEDSAVYLCASSLANIYEQYFGPGTRLTVT.

The chain recombines TRBV2 with TRBJ2-5, with 8 bases that match TRBD2. J lost 2 bases, V lost 11 bases, and 10 bases had no gene match. CDR1 is SNHLY, CDR2 FYNNEI, per germline. The CDR3 spans 14 residues. CDR3 sequence: CAEGVGTSQETQYF. CDR3 nucleotide sequence: TGTGCCGAAGGGGTCGGGACTAGTCAAGAGACCCAGTACTTC.

The rearrangement links TRBV7-9 to TRBJ1-1; perhaps TRBD1 as D (5 bases). Deletions cut 5 bases from V and 5 bases from J, with 12 bases between. Germline V gene lookup returns CDR1 SEHNR and CDR2 FQNEAQ (reference sequence). The CDR3 is made up of 13 amino acids. CDR3 residues: CASSRGGKTEAFF. As DNA, the CDR3 is TGTGCCAGCAGCCGTGGGGGGAAAACTGAAGCTTTCTTT. The whole variable domain, remainder taken from reference TRBV7-9 and TRBJ1-1, is DTGVSQNPRHKITKRGQNVTFRCDPISEHNRLYWYRQTLGQGPEFLTYFQNEAQLEKSRLLSDRFSAERPKGSFSTLEIQRTEQGDSAMYLCASSRGGKTEAFFGQGTRLTVV.

The chain links TRBV7-9 to TRBJ2-2, with D possibly TRBD1 on 5 matching bases. Germline V gives CDR1 SEHNR, CDR2 FQNEAQ (reference sequence). The V end lost 5 bases, the J end lost 7 bases, and 11 bases lay between the germline ends. The CDR3 totals 13 residues. The CDR3 DNA sequence: TGTGCCAGCAGCCCCTCTCAGGGCGGGGAGCTGTTTTTT. Protein: CASSPSQGGELFF. The complete variable domain, with remaining parts taken from reference TRBV7-9 and TRBJ2-2, reads DTGVSQNPRHKITKRGQNVTFRCDPISEHNRLYWYRQTLGQGPEFLTYFQNEAQLEKSRLLSDRFSAERPKGSFSTLEIQRTEQGDSAMYLCASSPSQGGELFFGEGSRLTVL.

V is TRBV27 and J is TRBJ2-7, with D maybe TRBD1 (6 bases). CDR3 size: 16 residues. Germline lookup yields CDR1 MNHEY and CDR2 SMNVEV (reference sequence). The germline V and J ends were trimmed by 5 bases and 5 bases, with 22 bases remaining between them. The CDR3 reads CASSPTGYRVSDEQYF. In DNA form, the CDR3 reads TGTGCCAGCAGTCCCACAGGGTATCGTGTTTCGGACGAGCAGTACTTC.

This clone was recorded once. This sequence joins TRBV28 and TRBJ1-5; D remains ambiguous. This CDR3 comprises 14 residues. V lost 6 bases and J lost 3, with 12 bases in between. Germline CDR1 and CDR2: MDHEN and SYDVKM. This chain's CDR3 is CASSPWSINQPQHF. CDR3 bases: TGTGCCAGCAGCCCATGGAGTATCAATCAGCCCCAGCATTTT.

This chain connects TRBV7-9 to TRBJ1-2; D call uncertain. V lost 5 bases and J 14 bases, leaving 6 bases between the germline ends. Germline lookup yields CDR1 SEHNR and CDR2 FQNEAQ (reference sequence). The CDR3 totals 8 residues. The chain's CDR3 is CASSPGTF. In nucleotides, the CDR3 is TGTGCCAGCAGCCCGGGAACCTTC.

There are a few counts of this clone. The chain carries TRBV4-2 and TRBJ1-2; 8 positions agree with TRBD1. The length of the CDR3 is 16 residues. Germline trimming cut 1 base from V and 2 bases from J; bases unmatched to any gene: 6. CDR1 is LGHNA, CDR2 YNFKEQ, per germline. CDR3 sequence (DNA): TGTGCCAGCAGCCAAGTGTGGACAGGGTCGAACTATGGCTACACCTTC. The encoded protein is CASSQVWTGSNYGYTF.

The V call is TRBV30, the J call TRBJ1-2; D uncertain. CDR1 is GTSNPN, CDR2 SVGIG, per germline (reference sequence). Trimming stripped 0 bases from V and 5 bases from J, with 13 bases between. This CDR3 region has 14 residues. In DNA form, the CDR3 reads TGTGCCTGGAGTGTAAAAGGCCTGAGTTATGGCTACACCTTC. Its translation: CAWSVKGLSYGYTF.

The chain links TRBV6-5 to TRBJ2-3; D call uncertain. CDR1 and CDR2 from the germline V gene are MNHEY and SVGAGI. V was clipped by 7 bases and J by 2 bases, with 7 bases between them. The CDR3 extends over 12 amino acids. CDR3 sequence reads: CASTRLTDTQYF. Written as DNA, the CDR3 is TGTGCCAGCACCCGCCTCACAGATACGCAGTATTTT.

This clone was seen only a few times. The chain carries TRBV30 and TRBJ2-1, with D perhaps assigned TRBD1 or TRBD2 (5 bases each). The CDR3 covers 13 residues. Per germline, CDR1 GTSNPN and CDR2 SVGIG (reference sequence). The V end lost 8 bases, the J end lost 1 base, and 12 bases lay between the germline ends. This chain's CDR3 is CAGRRESYNEQFF. The CDR3 DNA reads as TGTGCCGGCCGCAGGGAGTCCTACAATGAGCAGTTCTTC.

The chain combines TRBV5-1 with TRBJ2-6; D is undetermined. With 1 base removed from V and 0 bases from J, the gap between germline ends came to 5 bases. Germline V lookup: CDR1 SGHRS, CDR2 YFSETQ. The CDR3 has 15 residues. The CDR3 DNA follows: TGCGCCAGCAGCTTGACGGTCTCTGGGGCCAACGTCCTGACTTTC. The encoded protein is CASSLTVSGANVLTF.

This clone appeared a few times. This chain uses TRBV7-9 with TRBJ2-1, with 8 bases fitting TRBD2. The CDR3 has 14 amino acids. The V gene's germline CDR1 is SEHNR and CDR2 FQNEAQ (reference sequence). Unmatched junction bases numbered 4, after V lost 2 bases and J lost 7 bases. The CDR3 nucleotides read TGTGCCAGCAGCTTAAGGGCTAGCGGGAATGAGCAGTTCTTC. It is translated as CASSLRASGNEQFF.

This chain links TRBV5-1 with TRBJ2-2; 9 bases are a match to TRBD1. The V segment lost 4 bases and the J segment 5 bases; nucleotides outside the gene matches: 6. Germline V lookup: CDR1 SGHRS, CDR2 YFSETQ. The CDR3 has 15 amino acids. The CDR3 loop is CASSLLQGATGELFF. In DNA, the CDR3 is TGCGCCAGCAGCCTGTTACAGGGGGCAACCGGGGAGCTGTTTTTT.

J is TRBJ2-5 and V is TRBV18; 13 bases map to TRBD2. The ends lost 2 bases at V and 4 bases at J; junction bases unmatched: 7. CDR1 and CDR2 (germline): KGHSH, LQKENI. This CDR3 contains 17 residues. CDR3 in DNA: TGTGCCAGCTCACCAAGGACTAGCGGGGGTTTGGGAGAGACCCAGTACTTC. Amino acid sequence: CASSPRTSGGLGETQYF.

The rearrangement uses TRBV5-1 and TRBJ2-1, with D hard to call. Trimming took 5 bases from V and 4 from J, leaving 13 bases between them. This CDR3 region has 14 residues. CDR1 is SGHRS and CDR2 is YFSETQ in the germline V gene. CDR3 region: CASRIGLGYNEQFF. As DNA, the CDR3 is TGCGCCAGCAGGATCGGGCTAGGTTACAATGAGCAGTTCTTC.

The chain couples TRBV6-2 or TRBV6-3 to TRBJ2-3, with TRBD1 as a possible D gene (6 bases). The CDR3 has 16 amino acids. The germline CDR1 and CDR2 sequences are MNHEY and SVGEGT. V dropped 2 bases and J dropped 5 bases, with 17 bases sitting between them. CDR3 sequence: CASSYLDRTGGDTQYF. The CDR3 bases are TGTGCCAGCAGTTACCTTGACAGGACGGGTGGAGATACGCAGTATTTT.

The rearrangement joins TRBV15 to TRBJ2-3, with D possibly TRBD2 on 5 matching bases. This CDR3 spans 14 amino acids. The germline CDR1 and CDR2 sequences are LNHNV and YYDKDF (reference sequence). V lost 3 bases and J 0 bases, leaving 7 bases between the germline ends. The CDR3 sequence is CATSRWTSTDTQYF. In DNA, the CDR3 is TGTGCCACCAGCAGGTGGACTAGCACAGATACGCAGTATTTT.

The chain has TRBV18 and TRBJ1-1; D not certain. V was pared by 3 bases and J by 3 bases, with 8 bases between. In germline, CDR1 is KGHSH, CDR2 LQKENI. The CDR3 is 13 amino acids. The CDR3 protein is CASSPLPDTEAFF. CDR3 sequence (DNA): TGTGCCAGCTCACCCCTTCCGGACACTGAAGCTTTCTTT.